Listed here is a single TCR beta chain. Antigen unknown. These data belong to a study of OX40 agonist ivuxolimab in advanced cancers. Background on the study: Age averaged about 60 years (range roughly 23 to 79), and around 78% were male. Allowance was made for prior anti-PD-1, anti-PD-L1 or anti-CTLA-4 therapy, and about 40% had some.

Looked up from germline, CDR1 is SGHTA and CDR2 is FQGTGA. This CDR3 has 17 residues. V trimming: 5 bases; J trimming: 5 bases; junction bases outside the gene matches: 11. Generated by immunoSEQ multiplex PCR, the TCRdb table keeps only in-frame clones and is missing some. The sample lists under 80,000 clones, 65% to 90% occurring once. Notes on the study in general: Low normalized clonal expansion also occurred in some nonresponding patients.

This sequence joins TRBV7-3 and TRBJ2-5; the match to TRBD2 covers 13 bases. The receptor's source is an adult with an advanced solid tumor such as melanoma, head and neck, liver or kidney cancer. Material: CD4+ or CD8+ T cells sorted from blood, obtained in a trial of the OX40 agonist ivuxolimab. The CDR3 coding sequence is TGTGCCAGCAGCCCCAGTGGACTAGCGGGGGCGGGGGAGACCCAGTACTTC. Encoded protein: CASSPSGLAGAGETQYF.